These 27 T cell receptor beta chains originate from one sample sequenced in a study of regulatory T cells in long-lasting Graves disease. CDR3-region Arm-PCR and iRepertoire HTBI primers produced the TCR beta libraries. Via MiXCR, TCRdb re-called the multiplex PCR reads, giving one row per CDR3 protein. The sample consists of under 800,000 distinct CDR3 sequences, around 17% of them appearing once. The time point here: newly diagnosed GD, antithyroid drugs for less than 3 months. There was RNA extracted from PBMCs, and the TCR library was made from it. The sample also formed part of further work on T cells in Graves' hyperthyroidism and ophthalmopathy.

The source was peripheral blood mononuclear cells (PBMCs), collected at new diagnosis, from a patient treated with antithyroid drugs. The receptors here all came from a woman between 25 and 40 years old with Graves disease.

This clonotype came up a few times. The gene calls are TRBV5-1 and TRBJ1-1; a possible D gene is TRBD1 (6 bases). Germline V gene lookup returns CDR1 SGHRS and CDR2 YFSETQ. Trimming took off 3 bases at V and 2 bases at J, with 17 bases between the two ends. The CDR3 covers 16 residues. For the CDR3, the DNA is TGCGCCAGCAGCTGGACAGCGGCCGTTTCTAACACTGAAGCTTTCTTT. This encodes CASSWTAAVSNTEAFF.

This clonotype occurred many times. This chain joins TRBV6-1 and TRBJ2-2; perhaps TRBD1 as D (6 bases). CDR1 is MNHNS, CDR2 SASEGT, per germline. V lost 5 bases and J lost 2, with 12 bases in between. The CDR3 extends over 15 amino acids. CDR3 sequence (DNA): TGTGCCAGCAGTCATGACAGGAGAAACACCGGGGAGCTGTTTTTT. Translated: CASSHDRRNTGELFF.

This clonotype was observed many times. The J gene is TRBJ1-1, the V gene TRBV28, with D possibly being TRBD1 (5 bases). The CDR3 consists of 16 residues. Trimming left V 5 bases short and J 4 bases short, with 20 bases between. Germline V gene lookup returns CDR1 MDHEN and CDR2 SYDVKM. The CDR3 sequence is CASSHLQGPGGTEAFF. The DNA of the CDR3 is TGTGCCAGCAGTCACCTCCAGGGCCCCGGGGGCACTGAAGCTTTCTTT.

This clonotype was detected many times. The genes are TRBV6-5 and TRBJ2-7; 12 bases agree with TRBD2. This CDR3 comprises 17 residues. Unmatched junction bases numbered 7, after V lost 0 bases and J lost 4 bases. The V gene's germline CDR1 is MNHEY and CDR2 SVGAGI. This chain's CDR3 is CASSYSTTSGRPYEQYF. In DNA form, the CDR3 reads TGTGCCAGCAGTTACTCTACCACTAGCGGGAGGCCATACGAGCAGTACTTC.

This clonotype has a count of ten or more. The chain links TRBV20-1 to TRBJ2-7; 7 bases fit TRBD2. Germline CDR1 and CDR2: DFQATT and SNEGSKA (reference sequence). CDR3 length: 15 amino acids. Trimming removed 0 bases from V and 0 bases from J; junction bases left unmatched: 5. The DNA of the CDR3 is TGCAGTGCTAGAGATACCAGCGGGGCCTCCTACGAGCAGTACTTC. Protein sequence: CSARDTSGASYEQYF.

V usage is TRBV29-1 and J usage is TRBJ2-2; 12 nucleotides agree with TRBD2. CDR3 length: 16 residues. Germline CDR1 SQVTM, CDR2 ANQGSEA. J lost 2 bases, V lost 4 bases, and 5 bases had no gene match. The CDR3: CSVGTSGRPNTGELFF. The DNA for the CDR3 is TGCAGCGTTGGAACTAGCGGGAGGCCCAACACCGGGGAGCTGTTTTTT.

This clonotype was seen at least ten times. The chain's CDR3 is CASSYDRGMDGYTF. The CDR3 DNA reads as TGTGCCAGCAGTTACGACAGGGGAATGGATGGCTACACCTTC. This chain joins TRBV6-2 or TRBV6-3 and TRBJ1-2; 8 bases fit TRBD1. The CDR3 has 14 residues. Germline CDR1 MNHEY, CDR2 SVGEGT. V dropped 2 bases and J dropped 6; count of bases not matched to a gene: 5.

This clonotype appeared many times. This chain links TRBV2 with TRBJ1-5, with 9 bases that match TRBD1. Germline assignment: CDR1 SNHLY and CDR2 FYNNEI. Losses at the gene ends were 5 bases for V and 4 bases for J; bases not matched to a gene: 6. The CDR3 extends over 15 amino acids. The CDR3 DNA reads TGTGCCAGCAGTCTTAGCGGACAGGGGAATCAGCCCCAGCATTTT. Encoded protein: CASSLSGQGNQPQHF.

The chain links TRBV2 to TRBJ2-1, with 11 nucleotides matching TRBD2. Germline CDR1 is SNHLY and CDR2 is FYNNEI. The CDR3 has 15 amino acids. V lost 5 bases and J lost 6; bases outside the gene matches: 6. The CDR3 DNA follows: TGTGCCAGCAGTACCCCGGGACTAGCGGTCAATGAGCAGTTCTTC. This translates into CASSTPGLAVNEQFF.

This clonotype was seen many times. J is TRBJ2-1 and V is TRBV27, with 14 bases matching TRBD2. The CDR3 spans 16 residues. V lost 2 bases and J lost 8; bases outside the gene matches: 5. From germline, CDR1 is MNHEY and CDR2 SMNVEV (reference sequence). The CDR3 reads CASSLDPGLAGDEQFF. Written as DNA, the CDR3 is TGTGCCAGCAGTTTAGATCCGGGACTAGCGGGAGATGAGCAGTTCTTC.

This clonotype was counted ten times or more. In DNA, the CDR3 is TGTGCCAGCAGTTTATCAGGGGTCGGTGAAAAACTGTTTTTT. Its translation is CASSLSGVGEKLFF. The chain is built from TRBV28 and TRBJ1-4, with a tentative D call TRBD1 (6 bases). This CDR3 is 14 amino acids long. Germline CDR1 is MDHEN and CDR2 is SYDVKM. V shed 1 base and J shed 7 bases, with 10 bases lying between them.

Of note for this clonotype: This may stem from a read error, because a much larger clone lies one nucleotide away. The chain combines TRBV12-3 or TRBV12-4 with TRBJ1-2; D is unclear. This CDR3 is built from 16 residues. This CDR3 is CASSLASRRTNYGCTF. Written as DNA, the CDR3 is TGTGCCAGCAGCTTAGCCTCGCGCAGAACTAACTATGGCTGCACCTTC.

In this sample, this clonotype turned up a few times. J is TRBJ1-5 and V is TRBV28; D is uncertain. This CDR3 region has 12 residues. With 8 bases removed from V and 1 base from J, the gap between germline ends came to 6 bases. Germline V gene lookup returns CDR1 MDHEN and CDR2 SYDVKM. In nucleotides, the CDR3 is TGTGCCAGCGACGGGAGCAATCAGCCCCAGCATTTT. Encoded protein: CASDGSNQPQHF.

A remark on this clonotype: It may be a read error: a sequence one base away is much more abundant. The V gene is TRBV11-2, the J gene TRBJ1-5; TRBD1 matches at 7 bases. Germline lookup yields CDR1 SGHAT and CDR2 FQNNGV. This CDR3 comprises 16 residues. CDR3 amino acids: CTSSLGRDRLNQPQHF. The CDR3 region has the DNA TGTACCAGCAGCTTAGGGAGGGACAGACTCAATCAGCCCCAGCATTTT.

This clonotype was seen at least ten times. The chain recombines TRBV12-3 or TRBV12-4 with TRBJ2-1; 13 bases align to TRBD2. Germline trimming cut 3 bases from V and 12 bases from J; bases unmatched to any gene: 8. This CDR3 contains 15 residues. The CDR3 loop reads CASSFRTSGSETQFF. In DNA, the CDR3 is TGTGCCAGCAGTTTCAGGACTAGCGGGAGCGAGACGCAGTTCTTC.

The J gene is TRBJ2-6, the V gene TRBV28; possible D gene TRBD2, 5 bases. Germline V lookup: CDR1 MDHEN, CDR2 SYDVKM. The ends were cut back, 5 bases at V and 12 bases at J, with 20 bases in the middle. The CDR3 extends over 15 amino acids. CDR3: CASSPPGSDSGVLTF. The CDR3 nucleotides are TGTGCCAGCAGTCCCCCGGGGTCGGATTCTGGCGTCCTGACTTTC.

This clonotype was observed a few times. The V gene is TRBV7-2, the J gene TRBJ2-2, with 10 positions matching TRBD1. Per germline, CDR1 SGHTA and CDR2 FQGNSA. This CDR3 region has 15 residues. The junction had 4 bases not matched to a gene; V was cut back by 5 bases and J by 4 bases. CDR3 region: CASSQTGGGTGELFF. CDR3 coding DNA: TGTGCCAGCAGCCAGACAGGGGGCGGCACCGGGGAGCTGTTTTTT.

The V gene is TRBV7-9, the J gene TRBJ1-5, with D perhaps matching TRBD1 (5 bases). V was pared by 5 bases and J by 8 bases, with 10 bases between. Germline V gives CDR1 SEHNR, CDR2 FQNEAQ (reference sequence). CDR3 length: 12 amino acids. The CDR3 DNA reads TGTGCCAGCAGCCTCAGGGAGGAGCCCCAGCATTTT. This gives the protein CASSLREEPQHF.

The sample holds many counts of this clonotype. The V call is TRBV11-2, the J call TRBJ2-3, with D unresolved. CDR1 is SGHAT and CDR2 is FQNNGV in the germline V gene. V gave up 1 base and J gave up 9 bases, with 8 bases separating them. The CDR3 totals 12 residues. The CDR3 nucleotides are TGTGCCAGCAGCTTAGGAGGCGCGACGCAGTATTTT. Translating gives CASSLGGATQYF.

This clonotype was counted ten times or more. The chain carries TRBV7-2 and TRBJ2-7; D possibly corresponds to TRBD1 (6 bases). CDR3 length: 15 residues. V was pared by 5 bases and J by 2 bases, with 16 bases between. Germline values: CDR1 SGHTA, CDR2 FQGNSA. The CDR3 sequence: CASSQGQAGAYEQYF. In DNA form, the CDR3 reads TGTGCCAGCAGCCAAGGTCAGGCAGGGGCCTACGAGCAGTACTTC.

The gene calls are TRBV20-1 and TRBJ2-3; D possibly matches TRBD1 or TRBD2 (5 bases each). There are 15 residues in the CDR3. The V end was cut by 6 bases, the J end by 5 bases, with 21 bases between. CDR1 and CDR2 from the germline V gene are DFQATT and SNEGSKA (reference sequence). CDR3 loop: CSAARPGARRDTQYF. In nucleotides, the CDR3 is TGCAGTGCCGCACGCCCCGGGGCCCGACGAGATACGCAGTATTTT.

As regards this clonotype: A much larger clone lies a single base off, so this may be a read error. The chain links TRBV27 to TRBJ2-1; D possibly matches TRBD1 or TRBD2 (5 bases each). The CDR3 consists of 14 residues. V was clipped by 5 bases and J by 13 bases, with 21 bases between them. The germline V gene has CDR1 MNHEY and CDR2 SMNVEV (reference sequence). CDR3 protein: CASSIGGKRDSQFF. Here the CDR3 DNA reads TGTGCCAGCAGTATTGGGGGTAAACGGGATTCCCAGTTCTTC.

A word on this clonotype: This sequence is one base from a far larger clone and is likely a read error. The CDR3 nucleotides are TGTGCCAGCAGTTTTTCGGGAGAGGGCGATCAGCCCCAGCATTTT. Translating gives CASSFSGEGDQPQHF. This chain joins TRBV2 and TRBJ1-5; D gene uncertain. Per the germline V gene, CDR1 is SNHLY and CDR2 is FYNNEI. V was clipped by 5 bases and J by 5 bases, with 16 bases between them. The CDR3 runs to 15 residues.

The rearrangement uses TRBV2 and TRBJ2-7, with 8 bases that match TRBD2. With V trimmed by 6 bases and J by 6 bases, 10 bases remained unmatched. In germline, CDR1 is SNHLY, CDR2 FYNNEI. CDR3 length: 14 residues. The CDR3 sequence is CASSIPAGAGEQYF. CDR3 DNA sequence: TGTGCCAGCAGCATTCCAGCGGGAGCAGGCGAGCAGTACTTC. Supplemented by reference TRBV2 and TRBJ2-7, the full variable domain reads EPEVTQTPSHQVTQMGQEVILRCVPISNHLYFYWYRQILGQKVEFLVSFYNNEISEKSEIFDDQFSVERPDGSNFTLKIRSTKLEDSAMYFCASSIPAGAGEQYFGPGTRLTVT.

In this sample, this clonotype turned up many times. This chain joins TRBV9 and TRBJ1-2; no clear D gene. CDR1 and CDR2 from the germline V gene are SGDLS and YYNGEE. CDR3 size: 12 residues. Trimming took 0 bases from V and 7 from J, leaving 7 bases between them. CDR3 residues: CASSVEGAGYTF. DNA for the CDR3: TGTGCCAGCAGCGTAGAAGGAGCTGGCTACACCTTC.

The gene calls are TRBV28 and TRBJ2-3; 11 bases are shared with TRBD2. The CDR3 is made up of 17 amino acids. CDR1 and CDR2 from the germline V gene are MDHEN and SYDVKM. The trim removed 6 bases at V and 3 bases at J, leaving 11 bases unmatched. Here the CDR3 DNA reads TGTGCCAGCAGCCTACGGGGGACTAGCGGAAAAACAGATACGCAGTATTTT. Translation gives CASSLRGTSGKTDTQYF.

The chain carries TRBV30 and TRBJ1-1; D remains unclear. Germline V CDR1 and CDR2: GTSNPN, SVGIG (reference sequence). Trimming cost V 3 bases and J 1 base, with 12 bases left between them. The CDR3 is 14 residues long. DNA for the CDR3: TGTGCCTGGAGCGACCGTATAGGGAACACTGAAGCTTTCTTT. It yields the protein CAWSDRIGNTEAFF.